Presented here are 20 T cell receptor beta chains from one specimen sequenced in a study of T cell repertoires in cytomegalovirus infection. MiXCR was run by TCRdb on the reads, yielding one entry per CDR3 protein. The profile shows 400,000 to 550,000 distinct CDR3 sequences, 11% of them singletons. Material for sequencing was PBMCs. Receptor source: a human donor in good health (CMV status not recorded). Some clones in this sample may be carry-over from other donors' samples.

The chain employs TRBV20-1 and TRBJ1-4; tentatively, D is TRBD1 (5 bases). The CDR3 runs to 13 residues. Germline V gives CDR1 DFQATT, CDR2 SNEGSKA (reference sequence). V dropped 2 bases and J dropped 2 bases, with 6 bases sitting between them. The DNA for the CDR3 is TGCAGTGCTAGATGGGGGACTAATGAAAAACTGTTTTTT. This translates into CSARWGTNEKLFF.

This clonotype was counted ten times or more. V is TRBV7-9 and J is TRBJ2-1; 11 bases are a match to TRBD2. From germline, CDR1 is SEHNR and CDR2 FQNEAQ (reference sequence). J gave up 10 bases and V 5 bases, and 7 bases lay outside the gene matches. The CDR3 loop spans 14 amino acids. In DNA, the CDR3 is TGTGCCAGCAGCCGTCAGACTAGCGGGGTAGAGCAGTTCTTC. Its protein is CASSRQTSGVEQFF. The whole variable domain, filled in from reference TRBV7-9 and TRBJ2-1, reads DTGVSQNPRHKITKRGQNVTFRCDPISEHNRLYWYRQTLGQGPEFLTYFQNEAQLEKSRLLSDRFSAERPKGSFSTLEIQRTEQGDSAMYLCASSRQTSGVEQFFGPGTRLTVL.

This clonotype was seen many times. This CDR3 reads CASSITGTGKGYTF. The CDR3 coding sequence is TGTGCCAGCAGTATAACCGGGACAGGGAAGGGCTACACCTTC. The rearrangement uses TRBV28 and TRBJ1-2, with 9 bases identical to TRBD1. This CDR3 is built from 14 residues. With 5 bases clipped from V and 8 bases from J, the junction kept 9 bases outside the gene matches. Germline CDR1 is MDHEN and CDR2 is SYDVKM.

The sample holds many counts of this clonotype. The chain links TRBV6-2 or TRBV6-3 to TRBJ2-7; D unresolved. CDR3 length: 16 amino acids. Trimming shortened V by 4 bases and J by 3 bases, and 19 bases separated the two germline ends. The germline CDR1 and CDR2 sequences are MNHEY and SVGEGT. The CDR3 coding sequence is TGTGCCAGCAGTTTCCTTGGGAAAGGGCCTAACTACGAGCAGTACTTC. It is translated as CASSFLGKGPNYEQYF.

This clonotype came up many times. This rearrangement joins TRBV11-3 to TRBJ1-4, with 10 nucleotides matching TRBD1. This CDR3 is 16 amino acids long. Germline values: CDR1 SGHNT, CDR2 YENEEA. Germline trimming cut 5 bases from V and 8 bases from J; bases unmatched to any gene: 11. CDR3 region: CASSPRTGGVWEKLFF. In nucleotides, the CDR3 is TGTGCCAGCAGCCCCCGGACAGGGGGTGTTTGGGAAAAACTGTTTTTT.

This clonotype was recorded at least ten times. V gene TRBV27 combines with J gene TRBJ1-4; D is unclear. The V gene lost 3 bases and the J gene lost 5 bases, with 7 bases spanning the gap. CDR1 is MNHEY, CDR2 SMNVEV, per germline (reference sequence). This CDR3 is 13 amino acids long. The DNA of the CDR3 is TGTGCCAGCAGTTTTAGGGTAAATGAAAAACTGTTTTTT. It is translated as CASSFRVNEKLFF.

The sample holds many counts of this clonotype. The rearrangement joins TRBV12-3 or TRBV12-4 to TRBJ2-2; 13 bases are shared with TRBD2. This CDR3 is built from 14 residues. With V trimmed by 10 bases and J by 8 bases, 7 bases remained unmatched. CDR3 region: CATYTGLAGGELFF. CDR3 nucleotides: TGTGCCACGTACACGGGACTAGCGGGGGGGGAGCTGTTTTTT.

Ten or more counts support this clonotype. The gene calls are TRBV20-1 and TRBJ2-3; TRBD1 agrees at 11 bases. This CDR3 has 16 amino acids. In germline, CDR1 is DFQATT, CDR2 SNEGSKA (reference sequence). V dropped 0 bases and J dropped 4; count of bases not matched to a gene: 6. The CDR3 loop is CSARDPRTGGADTQYF. For the CDR3, the DNA is TGCAGTGCTAGAGATCCCCGGACAGGGGGCGCAGATACGCAGTATTTT.

The chain links TRBV29-1 to TRBJ2-7, with a possible D match to TRBD2 (6 bases). V was clipped by 2 bases and J by 12 bases, with 14 bases between them. Per germline, CDR1 SQVTM and CDR2 ANQGSEA. This CDR3 is 11 amino acids long. CDR3: CSVEKREEVYF. The CDR3, as DNA: TGCAGCGTTGAAAAAAGGGAGGAGGTGTACTTC.

Of note for this clonotype: A much larger clone lies a single base off, so this may be a read error. The chain links TRBV6-5 to TRBJ2-5; D is possibly TRBD1 or TRBD2 (5 bases each). Germline V lookup: CDR1 MNHEY, CDR2 SVGAGI. The CDR3 runs 13 residues. The CDR3 nucleotides are TGTGACAGCGGCCCCAGGGATGGAGAGACCCAGTACTTC. It is translated as CDSGPRDGETQYF.

This clonotype was observed a few times. The rearrangement joins TRBV29-1 to TRBJ2-7; D possibly corresponds to TRBD1 (5 bases). Germline V CDR1 and CDR2: SQVTM, ANQGSEA. Deletions cut 4 bases from V and 5 bases from J, with 18 bases between. There are 14 residues in the CDR3. The CDR3 loop reads CSVATDTFGNEQYF. The DNA of the CDR3 is TGCAGCGTTGCGACGGACACCTTCGGAAACGAGCAGTACTTC.

The J gene is TRBJ1-6, the V gene TRBV20-1; tentatively, D is TRBD1 (5 bases). Trimming stripped 6 bases from V and 13 bases from J, with 16 bases between. The CDR3 totals 12 residues. CDR1 and CDR2 (germline): DFQATT, SNEGSKA (reference sequence). The CDR3 region has the DNA TGCAGTGCCCGCGGGCGTGCAGGGCCCCTCCACTTT. Its protein product is CSARGRAGPLHF.

This chain connects TRBV2 to TRBJ1-1; a weak D match, TRBD1 (6 bases). This CDR3 is 17 amino acids long. CDR1 and CDR2 from the germline V gene are SNHLY and FYNNEI. Trimming left V 6 bases short and J 4 bases short, with 24 bases between. CDR3 protein: CASSARGWGQMGTEAFF. CDR3 DNA: TGTGCCAGCAGCGCCCGAGGCTGGGGGCAAATGGGCACTGAAGCTTTCTTT.

This clonotype came up many times. The chain is built from TRBV18 and TRBJ1-1, with a weak D call TRBD1 (6 bases). Trimming cost V 3 bases and J 1 base, with 12 bases left between them. Germline CDR1 reads KGHSH; CDR2 reads LQKENI. The CDR3 has 15 amino acids. In nucleotides, the CDR3 is TGTGCCAGCTCACCGGAGGGGGTGGGGAACACTGAAGCTTTCTTT. Encoded protein: CASSPEGVGNTEAFF.

This chain links TRBV2 with TRBJ1-5; D remains unclear. The ends were cut back, 4 bases at V and 2 bases at J, with 12 bases in the middle. The V gene's germline CDR1 is SNHLY and CDR2 FYNNEI. The CDR3 length is 15 residues. DNA for the CDR3: TGTGCCAGCAGTGCAGGTATGATAGGCAATCAGCCCCAGCATTTT. Protein product: CASSAGMIGNQPQHF.

The table lists this clonotype with many counts. The rearrangement joins TRBV7-9 to TRBJ1-2; no clear D. Trimming removed 5 bases at V and 8 bases at J, with 15 bases between. There are 13 residues in the CDR3. Germline assignment: CDR1 SEHNR and CDR2 FQNEAQ (reference sequence). The CDR3, as DNA: TGTGCCAGCAGCCTTGAGGGTCTTGGAGGCTACACCTTC. Amino acid sequence: CASSLEGLGGYTF.

The rearrangement joins TRBV6-6 to TRBJ2-7; TRBD1 aligns across 8 bases. In germline, CDR1 is MNHNY, CDR2 SVGAGI (reference sequence). J gave up 2 bases and V 7 bases, and 7 bases lay outside the gene matches. CDR3 length: 14 amino acids. The CDR3 loop is CASTGGQGPYEQYF. The CDR3 bases are TGTGCCAGCACCGGTGGACAGGGACCCTACGAGCAGTACTTC.

This clonotype has a count of ten or more. DNA of the CDR3: TGTGCCAGCACCGAGACACCCTACACCGGGGAGCTGTTTTTT. This codes for CASTETPYTGELFF. The chain is built from TRBV12-3 or TRBV12-4 and TRBJ2-2; D is ambiguous. Trimming removed 7 bases at V and 3 bases at J, with 12 bases between. The length of the CDR3 is 14 residues.

This clonotype showed up many times. The rearrangement uses TRBV5-4 and TRBJ2-6; 11 bases line up with TRBD1. Trimming at V came to 4 bases and at J to 1 base, leaving 10 bases not matched to a gene. The germline gives CDR1 SGHNT, CDR2 YYREEE (reference sequence). The CDR3 consists of 19 residues. As DNA, the CDR3 is TGTGCCAGCAGCCGAGGTGGGACAGGGGGAAGTTCTGGGGCCAACGTCCTGACTTTC. Protein sequence: CASSRGGTGGSSGANVLTF.

In its sample, this clonotype was seen many times. V gene TRBV12-5 combines with J gene TRBJ2-3; 8 bases are shared with TRBD1. This CDR3 region has 16 residues. Trimming cost V 3 bases and J 2 bases; bases outside gene matches: 7. CDR1 is LGHNT and CDR2 is FRNRAP in the germline V gene. CDR3 DNA sequence: TGTGCTAGTGGTTTAGGACAGGGAGGTTACACAGATACGCAGTATTTT. As protein: CASGLGQGGYTDTQYF. Drawing the rest from reference TRBV12-5 and TRBJ2-3, the complete variable domain is DARVTQTPRHKVTEMGQEVTMRCQPILGHNTVFWYRQTMMQGLELLAYFRNRAPLDDSGMPKDRFSAEMPDATLATLKIQPSEPRDSAVYFCASGLGQGGYTDTQYFGPGTRLTVL.